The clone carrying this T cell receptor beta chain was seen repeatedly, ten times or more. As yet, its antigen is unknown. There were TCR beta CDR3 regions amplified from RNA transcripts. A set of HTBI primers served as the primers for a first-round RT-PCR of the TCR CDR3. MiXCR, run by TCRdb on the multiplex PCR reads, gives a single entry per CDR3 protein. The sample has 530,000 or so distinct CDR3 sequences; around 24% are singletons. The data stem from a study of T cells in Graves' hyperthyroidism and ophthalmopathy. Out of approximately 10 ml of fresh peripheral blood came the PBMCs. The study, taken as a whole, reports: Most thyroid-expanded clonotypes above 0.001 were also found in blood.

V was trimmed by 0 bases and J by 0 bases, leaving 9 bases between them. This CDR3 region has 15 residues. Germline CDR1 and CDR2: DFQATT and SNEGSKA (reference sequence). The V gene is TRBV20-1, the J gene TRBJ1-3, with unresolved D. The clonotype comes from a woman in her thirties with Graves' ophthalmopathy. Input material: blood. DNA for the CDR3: TGCAGTGCTAGAGATTCTTACAGCTCTGGAAACACCATATATTTT. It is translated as CSARDSYSSGNTIYF.